This entry lists 6 T cell receptor beta chains sequenced from one sample in a study of T cell repertoires in cytomegalovirus infection. TCRdb reprocessed the reads via MiXCR and lists one record per CDR3 protein. The sample contains roughly 570,000 distinct CDR3 sequences, about 39% of which appear only once. No cognate antigen is known for these TCRs. The specimen was cultured PBMCs, collected from culture after CMV antigen stimulation. The receptors were gathered from a human donor in good health (CMV status not recorded). Some clones in this sample may be carry-over from other donors' samples.

This chain links TRBV5-5 with TRBJ1-5, with D unclear. V gave up 4 bases and J gave up 0 bases, with 11 bases separating them. In germline, CDR1 is SGHKS, CDR2 YYEKEE (reference sequence). This CDR3 comprises 15 residues. CDR3 in DNA: TGTGCCAGCAGCGGCGGTGATTATAGCAATCAGCCCCAGCATTTT. Translating it yields CASSGGDYSNQPQHF.

This clonotype showed up just a few times. V is TRBV19 and J is TRBJ1-1; D unclear. The V gene lost 3 bases and the J gene lost 6 bases, with 11 bases spanning the gap. This CDR3 has 13 residues. Germline V gives CDR1 LNHDA, CDR2 SQIVND (reference sequence). The CDR3 DNA reads as TGTGCCAGTAGTATGGTGATTGGCGCTGAAGCTTTCTTT. Protein product: CASSMVIGAEAFF. The full variable domain, rest sourced from reference TRBV19 and TRBJ1-1, is DGGITQSPKYLFRKEGQNVTLSCEQNLNHDAMYWYRQDPGQGLRLIYYSQIVNDFQKGDIAEGYSVSREKKESFPLTVTSAQKNPTAFYLCASSMVIGAEAFFGQGTRLTVV.

This sequence joins TRBV7-6 and TRBJ1-2; 7 bases line up with TRBD1. The V gene's germline CDR1 is SGHVS and CDR2 FNYEAQ. The V segment lost 0 bases and the J segment 6 bases; nucleotides outside the gene matches: 4. This CDR3 is 14 amino acids long. The CDR3 DNA follows: TGTGCCAGCAGCTTAGCCCCCACAGGGGATGGCTACACCTTC. Residues: CASSLAPTGDGYTF.

This clonotype appeared once. V and J are TRBV30 and TRBJ2-6; D gene unclear. CDR3 length: 13 amino acids. Deletions cut 2 bases from V and 3 bases from J, with 5 bases between. The germline V gene encodes CDR1 GTSNPN and CDR2 SVGIG (reference sequence). The CDR3 DNA is TGTGCCTGGAGTATAGGTGGGGCCAACGTCCTGACTTTC. It yields the protein CAWSIGGANVLTF.

This clonotype was detected only a few times. The chain combines TRBV7-8 with TRBJ2-3; maybe TRBD2 (7 bases). Germline values: CDR1 SGHVS, CDR2 FQNEAQ. The CDR3 loop spans 15 amino acids. The V end was cut by 5 bases, the J end by 6 bases, with 18 bases between. CDR3 amino acids: CASSPWGGGGDTQYF. The CDR3 bases are TGTGCCAGCAGCCCCTGGGGGGGAGGGGGGGATACGCAGTATTTT.

The chain links TRBV4-1 to TRBJ1-5; no definite D call. The CDR3 runs to 15 residues. Trimming stripped 3 bases from V and 0 bases from J, with 9 bases between. CDR1 and CDR2 (germline): MGHRA, YSYEKL. In DNA, the CDR3 is TGCGCCAGCAGCCAGTGGGGAGATAGCAATCAGCCCCAGCATTTT. Its protein product is CASSQWGDSNQPQHF.